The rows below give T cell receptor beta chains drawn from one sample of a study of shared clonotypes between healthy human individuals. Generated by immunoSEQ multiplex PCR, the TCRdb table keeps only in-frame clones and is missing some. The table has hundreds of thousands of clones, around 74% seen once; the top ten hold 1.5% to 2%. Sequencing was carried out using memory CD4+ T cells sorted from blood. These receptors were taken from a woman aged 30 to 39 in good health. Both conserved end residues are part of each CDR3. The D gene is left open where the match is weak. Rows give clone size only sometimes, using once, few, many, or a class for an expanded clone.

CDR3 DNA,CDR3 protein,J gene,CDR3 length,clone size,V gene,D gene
TGTGCCAGCAGTAAAGAGCGGGAGACCTACAATGAGCAGTTCTTC,CASSKERETYNEQFF,TRBJ2-1,15,NA,TRBV6-1,TRBD2
TGTGCCAGCAGCTACCTACGGCCAGGAAACACCATATATTTT,CASSYLRPGNTIYF,TRBJ1-3,14,NA,TRBV11-2,NA
TGTGCCAGCAGCTTCTGGACTAGCGGCACCGGGGAGCTGTTTTTT,CASSFWTSGTGELFF,TRBJ2-2,15,few,TRBV11-2,TRBD2
TGTGCCGGGCTCGGGACTAGCGGGAACCAAGAGACCCAGTACTTC,CAGLGTSGNQETQYF,TRBJ2-5,15,few,TRBV19,TRBD2
TGCGCCAGCAGCTTACAGGCTCAAGAGACCCAGTACTTC,CASSLQAQETQYF,TRBJ2-5,13,few,TRBV5-1,NA
TGTGCCAGCAGCTTAGGTCATGGGCCCAATCAGCCCCAGCATTTT,CASSLGHGPNQPQHF,TRBJ1-5,15,few,TRBV7-9,NA
TGTGCCAGCAGCCCCAATCGGGACAGGGTGAGCAATCAGCCCCAGCATTTT,CASSPNRDRVSNQPQHF,TRBJ1-5,17,NA,TRBV7-8,TRBD1
TGCAGTGCTAGAGGTAACAGAGAAGCTTTCTTT,CSARGNREAFF,TRBJ1-1,11,NA,TRBV20-1,NA
TGTGCCAGCTCCCTAAACCCCAGCGGTGAGCAGTTCTTC,CASSLNPSGEQFF,TRBJ2-1,13,NA,TRBV21-1,NA
TGTGCCAGCAGCGTAGGAGGGGGCAATCAGCCCCAGCATTTT,CASSVGGGNQPQHF,TRBJ1-5,14,NA,TRBV9,NA
TGTGCCAGCAGCTTAAAGACAGCTAACTATGGCTACACCTTC,CASSLKTANYGYTF,TRBJ1-2,14,NA,TRBV5-8,NA
TGTGCCAGCAGCTTAAGGGAACAGGGAGGGAATGAGCAGTTCTTC,CASSLREQGGNEQFF,TRBJ2-1,15,NA,TRBV7-9,NA
TGTGCCAGCTCACCTGGACAGGGGAGAAGCAATGAGCAGTTCTTC,CASSPGQGRSNEQFF,TRBJ2-1,15,NA,TRBV18,TRBD1
TGTGCCTGGAGGGGGGGACTACACTCAATCAATGAGCAGTTCTTC,CAWRGGLHSINEQFF,TRBJ2-1,15,NA,TRBV30,TRBD2
TGTGCCAGCAGTTACTCAGCTAGCGCGAACAATGAGCAGTTCTTC,CASSYSASANNEQFF,TRBJ2-1,15,NA,TRBV6-5,NA
TGTGCCAGCAGTCATCCCCGGAGCGGCCGGTACAATGAGCAGTTCTTC,CASSHPRSGRYNEQFF,TRBJ2-1,16,NA,TRBV27,NA
TGCAGTGCTACTACTTACAATGAGCAGTTCTTC,CSATTYNEQFF,TRBJ2-1,11,NA,TRBV20-1,NA
TGTGCCACCAGCAGAGCTTGGCCGGGACAGGGTGCTGGCTACACCTTC,CATSRAWPGQGAGYTF,TRBJ1-2,16,many,TRBV15,TRBD1
TGTGCTAGCAGCCCACCGGGACTACTGGAGAGCGAGCAGTACTTC,CASSPPGLLESEQYF,TRBJ2-7,15,NA,TRBV14,TRBD2
TGTGCCAGTACGCCCTCAGGGGTAGAGCAGTACTTC,CASTPSGVEQYF,TRBJ2-7,12,few,TRBV2,NA
TGTGCCAGCAGTGCAGGGGGCGGATTCACTGAAGCTTTCTTT,CASSAGGGFTEAFF,TRBJ1-1,14,NA,TRBV2,TRBD1
TGTGCCACCCGGAGGGGGCTCTCTGGAAACACCATATATTTT,CATRRGLSGNTIYF,TRBJ1-3,14,NA,TRBV11-3,TRBD1
TGTGCCAGCAGTCAACTAGCGGGAGCTTACACCGGGGAGCTGTTTTTT,CASSQLAGAYTGELFF,TRBJ2-2,16,few,TRBV2,TRBD2
TGTGCCATCAGTGGGACTAGCGGGACCCCAACAGATACGCAGTATTTT,CAISGTSGTPTDTQYF,TRBJ2-3,16,NA,TRBV10-3,TRBD2
TGTGCCAGCAGCTTAGCCGGTAGAACCGGGGAGCTGTTTTTT,CASSLAGRTGELFF,TRBJ2-2,14,few,TRBV7-9,NA
TGTGCCAGCAGCAGGAGCGGGGCGACTTACAATGAGCAGTTCTTC,CASSRSGATYNEQFF,TRBJ2-1,15,once,TRBV5-4,TRBD2
TGTGCCAGCAGAGCGACCGGGACAGGGTACGAGCAGTACTTC,CASRATGTGYEQYF,TRBJ2-7,14,NA,TRBV2,TRBD1
TGTGCCAGCAGCTTCACTAACTATGGCTACACCTTC,CASSFTNYGYTF,TRBJ1-2,12,NA,TRBV11-2,NA
TGTGCCAGCAGCTTAGAGGAATCCGACTATGGCTACACCTTC,CASSLEESDYGYTF,TRBJ1-2,14,NA,TRBV7-9,NA
TGTGCCAGTAGTATACGCCAGTCTGGGGCCAACGTCCTGACTTTC,CASSIRQSGANVLTF,TRBJ2-6,15,NA,TRBV19,NA
TGCGCCAGCAGCCAAGACGTAACTAGCGGGAGGCGGAACGAGCAGTACTTC,CASSQDVTSGRRNEQYF,TRBJ2-7,17,NA,TRBV4-1,TRBD2
TGTGCCAGCAGCTTGGGGGAACCAGCTACGTACTTC,CASSLGEPATYF,TRBJ2-7,12,NA,TRBV5-4,NA
TGTGCCAGCAGCCAGGAACAGGGTGGAAGTGCGGAGCAGTACTTC,CASSQEQGGSAEQYF,TRBJ2-7,15,NA,TRBV4-2,NA
TGTGCCAGCACCATAGAGTGGGGGAACACTGAAGCTTTCTTT,CASTIEWGNTEAFF,TRBJ1-1,14,once,TRBV28,NA
TGTGCCAGCAGCGGAGTTGAGGGGAGCCACGAGCAGTACTTC,CASSGVEGSHEQYF,TRBJ2-7,14,NA,TRBV4-2,NA
TGCGCCAGCAGCTCCACCCCGGGGGTGGAGACCCAGTACTTC,CASSSTPGVETQYF,TRBJ2-5,14,NA,TRBV5-1,NA
TGTGCCACCAGCAGGCGGGGAAGGGACGATCAGCCCCAGCATTTT,CATSRRGRDDQPQHF,TRBJ1-5,15,NA,TRBV15,NA
TGTGCCAGCAGCCAAGCGTTTTCGTCCGGGGGCGAGCAGTTCTTC,CASSQAFSSGGEQFF,TRBJ2-1,15,few,TRBV7-9,NA
TGTGCCAGCAGTGACAGGGACAGGGGAGGTGAGACCGGGGAGCTGTTTTTT,CASSDRDRGGETGELFF,TRBJ2-2,17,once,TRBV6-4,TRBD1
TGTGCCAGCAGCCCGGGACTAGCGGGGTGGACCGCAGATACGCAGTATTTT,CASSPGLAGWTADTQYF,TRBJ2-3,17,few,TRBV5-4,TRBD2
TGTGCCAGCAGCTCCCGAGAGGGGGGGTTGGGTGAAAAACTGTTTTTT,CASSSREGGLGEKLFF,TRBJ1-4,16,few,TRBV9,NA
TGTGCCTGGGGCCCTGGGGGCGCAGAGACCCAGTACTTC,CAWGPGGAETQYF,TRBJ2-5,13,NA,TRBV30,NA
TGTGCCAGCAGCGCCTCGACAGGGTATGACTATGGCTACACCTTC,CASSASTGYDYGYTF,TRBJ1-2,15,NA,TRBV9,TRBD1
TGTGCCTTAAGGGGGGCTGAAGCTTTCTTT,CALRGAEAFF,TRBJ1-1,10,NA,TRBV7-9,NA
TGCGCCAGCAAGGGCGTCCTCTCAAGGGACGAGCAGTACTTC,CASKGVLSRDEQYF,TRBJ2-7,14,many,TRBV5-1,NA
TGTGCCAGCAGCCTGGTGGGAGAGCAGTACTTC,CASSLVGEQYF,TRBJ2-7,11,few,TRBV11-2,NA
TGTGCCAGCTCACCACAGGGATCCGGGGCCAACGTCCTGACTTTC,CASSPQGSGANVLTF,TRBJ2-6,15,NA,TRBV18,NA
TGCGCCAGCACCGTCGGACTCAGCAACACCGGGGAGCTGTTTTTT,CASTVGLSNTGELFF,TRBJ2-2,15,NA,TRBV5-1,NA
TGTGCCAGCAGTTTACGACACTACCGGGACACGGACACTGAAGCTTTCTTT,CASSLRHYRDTDTEAFF,TRBJ1-1,17,NA,TRBV28,NA
TGTGCCAGCAGCTTTTTCGACGGAGGGATCGCCGGGGAGCTGTTTTTT,CASSFFDGGIAGELFF,TRBJ2-2,16,NA,TRBV5-6,NA
TGTGCCATCAGTGAGGGACTAGCGCCCGGGGAGCAGTTCTTC,CAISEGLAPGEQFF,TRBJ2-1,14,NA,TRBV10-3,TRBD2
TGCGCCAGCAGCCTTTCCTTGACAGAGAACTATGGCTACACCTTC,CASSLSLTENYGYTF,TRBJ1-2,15,NA,TRBV5-1,NA
TGTGCCACCAGCAGAGAGGTGGCGGGCGTGAACACCGGGGAGCTGTTTTTT,CATSREVAGVNTGELFF,TRBJ2-2,17,once,TRBV15,NA
TGTGCCAGCAGCCACCACAGGGGGTTGATCAACGAGCAGTACTTC,CASSHHRGLINEQYF,TRBJ2-7,15,NA,TRBV7-9,TRBD1
TGTGCCAGCAGTTACATGGGGGGGCAGGCCGAGCAGTACTTC,CASSYMGGQAEQYF,TRBJ2-7,14,NA,TRBV6-5,NA
TGTGCCAGCAGCTTGGGTAACAGACAGGCTCAAGAGACCCAGTACTTC,CASSLGNRQAQETQYF,TRBJ2-5,16,NA,TRBV11-2,NA
TGTGCCAGCAGTCTCACAGGGGATGGGACCCAGTACTTC,CASSLTGDGTQYF,TRBJ2-5,13,many,TRBV6-6,TRBD1
TGTGCCAGCAGCTTAGTAGGGCAAGGCACAGATACGCAGTATTTT,CASSLVGQGTDTQYF,TRBJ2-3,15,NA,TRBV11-2,NA
TGTGCCAGCAGTACCCCAATCTACAATGAGCAGTTCTTC,CASSTPIYNEQFF,TRBJ2-1,13,NA,TRBV27,NA
TGTGCCAGCAGCTTAGTGGGTGGGAGTAATCAGCCCCAGCATTTT,CASSLVGGSNQPQHF,TRBJ1-5,15,NA,TRBV7-2,NA